The following is a TCR beta chain sequence with its context. The antigen is unknown. This sample stems from a study of cytomegalovirus exposure and HLA in healthy donors. General study results and limits: Later on, a genetic analysis was performed. It linked a missense variant in DCLRE1C with V- and J-gene trimming of TCR beta. Earlier analysis looked at TCR beta V segments, and most were productive about 90% or about 30% of the time.

Germline loops: CDR1 SQVTM, CDR2 ANQGSEA. CDR3 length equals 14 residues. V dropped 7 bases and J dropped 4; count of bases not matched to a gene: 10. This PCR relied on a set of 60 Vbeta primers and 13 Jbeta primers. The method was immunoSEQ multiplex PCR; TCRdb's version includes in-frame clones alone and lacks a portion of them. The sample holds about 200,000 clones; roughly 72% are singletons and the top ten take less than 2%. This chain uses TRBV29-1 with TRBJ2-7, with 10 positions matching TRBD1. This sequence originates from a man aged 25-40 years in good health and CMV-seronegative. The sample taken for sequencing was PBMCs. CDR3 bases: TGCAGCGCCGCCCATGGACAGGGGGAATACGAGCAGTACTTC. Protein sequence: CSAAHGQGEYEQYF.